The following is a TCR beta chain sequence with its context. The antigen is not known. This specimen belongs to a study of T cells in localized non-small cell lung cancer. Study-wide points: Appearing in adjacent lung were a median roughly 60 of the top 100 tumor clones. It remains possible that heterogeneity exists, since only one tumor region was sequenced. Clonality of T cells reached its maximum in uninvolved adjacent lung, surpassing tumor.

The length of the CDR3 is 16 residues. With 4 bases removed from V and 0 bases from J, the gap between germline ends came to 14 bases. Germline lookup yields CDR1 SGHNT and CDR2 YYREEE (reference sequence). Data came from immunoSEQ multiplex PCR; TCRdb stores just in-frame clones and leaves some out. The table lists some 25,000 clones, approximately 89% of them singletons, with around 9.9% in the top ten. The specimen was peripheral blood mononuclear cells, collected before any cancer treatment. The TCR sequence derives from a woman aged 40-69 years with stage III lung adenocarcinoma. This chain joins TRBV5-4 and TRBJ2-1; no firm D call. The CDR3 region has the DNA TGTGCCAGCAGCCCCTTAGGGCCCAGCTCCTACAATGAGCAGTTCTTC. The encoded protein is CASSPLGPSSYNEQFF.